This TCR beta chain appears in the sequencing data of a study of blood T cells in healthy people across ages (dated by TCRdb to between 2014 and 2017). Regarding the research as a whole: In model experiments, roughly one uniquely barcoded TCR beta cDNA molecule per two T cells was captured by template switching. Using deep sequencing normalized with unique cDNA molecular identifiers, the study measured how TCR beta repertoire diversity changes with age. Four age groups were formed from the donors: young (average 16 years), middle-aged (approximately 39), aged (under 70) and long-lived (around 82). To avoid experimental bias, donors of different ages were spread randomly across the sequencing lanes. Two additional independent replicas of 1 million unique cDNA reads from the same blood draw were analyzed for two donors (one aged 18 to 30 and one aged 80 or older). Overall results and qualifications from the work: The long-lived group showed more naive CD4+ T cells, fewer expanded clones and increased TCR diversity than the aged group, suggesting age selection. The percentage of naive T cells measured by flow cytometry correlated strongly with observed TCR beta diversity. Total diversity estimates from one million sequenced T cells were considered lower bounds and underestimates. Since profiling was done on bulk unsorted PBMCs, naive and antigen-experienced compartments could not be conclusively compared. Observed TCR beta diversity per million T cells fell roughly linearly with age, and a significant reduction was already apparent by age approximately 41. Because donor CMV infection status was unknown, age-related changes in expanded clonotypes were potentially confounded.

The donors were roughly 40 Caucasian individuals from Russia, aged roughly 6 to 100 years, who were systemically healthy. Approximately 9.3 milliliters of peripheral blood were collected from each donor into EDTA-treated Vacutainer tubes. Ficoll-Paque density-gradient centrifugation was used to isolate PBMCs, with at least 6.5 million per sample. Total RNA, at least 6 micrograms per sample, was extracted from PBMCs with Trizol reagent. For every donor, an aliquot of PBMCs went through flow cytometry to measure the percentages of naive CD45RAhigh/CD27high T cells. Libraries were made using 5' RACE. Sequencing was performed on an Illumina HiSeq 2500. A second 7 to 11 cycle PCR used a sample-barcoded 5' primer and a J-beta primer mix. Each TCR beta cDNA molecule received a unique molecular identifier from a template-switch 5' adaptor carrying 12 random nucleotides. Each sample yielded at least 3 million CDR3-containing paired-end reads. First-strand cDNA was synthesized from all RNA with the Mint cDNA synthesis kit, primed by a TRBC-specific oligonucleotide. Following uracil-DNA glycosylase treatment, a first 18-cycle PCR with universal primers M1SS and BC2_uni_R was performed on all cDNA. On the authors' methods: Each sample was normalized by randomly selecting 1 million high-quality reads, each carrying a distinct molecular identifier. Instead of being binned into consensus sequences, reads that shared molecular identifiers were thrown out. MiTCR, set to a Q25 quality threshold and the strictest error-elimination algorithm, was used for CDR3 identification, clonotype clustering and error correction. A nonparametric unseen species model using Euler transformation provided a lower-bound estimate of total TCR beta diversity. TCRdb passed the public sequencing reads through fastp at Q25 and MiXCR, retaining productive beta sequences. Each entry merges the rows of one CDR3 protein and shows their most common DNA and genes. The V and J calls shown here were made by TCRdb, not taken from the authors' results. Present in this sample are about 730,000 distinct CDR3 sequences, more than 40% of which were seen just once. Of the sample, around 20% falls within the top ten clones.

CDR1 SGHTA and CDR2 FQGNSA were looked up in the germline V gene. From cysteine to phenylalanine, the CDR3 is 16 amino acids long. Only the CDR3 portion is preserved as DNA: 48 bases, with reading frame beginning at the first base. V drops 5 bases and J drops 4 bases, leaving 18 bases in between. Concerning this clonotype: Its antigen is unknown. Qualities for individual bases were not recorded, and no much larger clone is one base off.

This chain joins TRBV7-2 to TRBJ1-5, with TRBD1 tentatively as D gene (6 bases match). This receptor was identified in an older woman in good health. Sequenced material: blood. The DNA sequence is TGTGCCAGCAGCGATATGACAGGCGTTTTAAATCAGCCCCAGCATTTT. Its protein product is CASSDMTGVLNQPQHF.